The sequence of this TCR beta chain was determined in a study of cytomegalovirus exposure and HLA in healthy donors. Study context: In an early release, HLA-typed donors contributed approximately 82 million unique TCR sequences.

Details on this clone: Its target is unknown.

Points from the study as a whole: The listing of 150 to 200 TCR beta chains classed them as cytomegalovirus-associated. It is likely that the observed cluster of highly shared sequence variants was a sequencing artifact. A later analysis reportedly found that, within productive TCRs, an Asian-associated ancestry cluster had fewer N-insertions than the mean observed across the roughly 690 donors.

PCR used 60 Vbeta primers and 13 Jbeta primers. Some clones are missing from TCRdb's copy, which holds only in-frame ones; the method was immunoSEQ multiplex PCR. Among about 180,000 clones listed, around 75% were seen once. V lost 0 bases, J lost 0 bases, and 9 bases lay in between. Germline V gives CDR1 SGHRS, CDR2 YFSETQ. This CDR3 region has 15 residues. The TCR was taken from a male donor in good health and CMV-seronegative. Sequences were obtained from PBMCs. The chain recombines TRBV5-1 with TRBJ1-1; D is unresolved. CDR3 nucleotides: TGCGCCAGCAGCTTGGGAGGGAGGGTGAACACTGAAGCTTTCTTT. This gives the protein CASSLGGRVNTEAFF.